This T cell receptor beta chain was sequenced in a study of identical twins. Study outcomes and limitations: Low generation probability was overrepresented in out-of-frame alpha sequences shared by twins. Monozygotic twin pairs showed more out-of-frame TCR alpha sharing than models estimated.

This clonotype was detected a few times. The antigen is not known. TCRdb recomputed calls from the 5' RACE reads with MiXCR, one row per CDR3 protein. Of around 200,000 distinct CDR3 sequences in the sample, roughly a tenth were seen once. The clonotype comes from a woman between 18 and 29 years old in good health. Sample: memory (CD45RO+) T cells sorted from blood.

CDR3 DNA sequence: TGTGCCAGCAGCCTCCAAGGGGCGAGCTCCTACGAGCAGTACTTC. It translates to CASSLQGASSYEQYF. The chain carries TRBV11-2 and TRBJ2-7, with D possibly TRBD1 on 5 matching bases. The CDR3 has 15 residues. Germline loops: CDR1 SGHAT, CDR2 FQNNGV. V shed 5 bases and J shed 0 bases, with 14 bases lying between them.